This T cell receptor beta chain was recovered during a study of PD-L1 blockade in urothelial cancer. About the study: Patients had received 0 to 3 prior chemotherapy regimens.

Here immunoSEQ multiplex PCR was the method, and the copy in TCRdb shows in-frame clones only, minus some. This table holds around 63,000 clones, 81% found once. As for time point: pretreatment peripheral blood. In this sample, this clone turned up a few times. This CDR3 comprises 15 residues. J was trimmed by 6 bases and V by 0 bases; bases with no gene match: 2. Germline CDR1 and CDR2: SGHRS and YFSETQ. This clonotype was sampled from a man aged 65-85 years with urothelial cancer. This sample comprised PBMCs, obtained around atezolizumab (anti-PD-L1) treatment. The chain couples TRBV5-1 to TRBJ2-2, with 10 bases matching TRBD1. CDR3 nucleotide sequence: TGCGCCAGCAGCTTGGGTGGACAGGGGGCCGGGGAGCTGTTTTTT. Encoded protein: CASSLGGQGAGELFF.